This is a list of T cell receptor beta chains from one sample in a study of T cells in Graves' hyperthyroidism and ophthalmopathy. Each CDR3 protein is one row after TCRdb ran MiXCR on the multiplex PCR reads. Counted here are about 700,000 distinct CDR3 sequences, 14% occurring once; the ten biggest clones make up 10%. Input material: blood. The receptor source for this set is a woman in her late teens or twenties with Graves' hyperthyroidism. Each CDR3 is given with its conserved first and last residue. Each record gives: clone size, CDR3 length, J gene, D gene, V gene, CDR3 protein, CDR3 DNA. A D gene is named only where the DNA matches it firmly. Clone sizes are given selectively: once, few, many, or a class where the clone is expanded.

NA | 13 | TRBJ2-3 | NA | TRBV20-1 | CSARPRDEMTQYF | TGCAGTGCTAGGCCGAGGGACGAGATGACGCAGTATTTT
NA | 15 | TRBJ2-5 | NA | TRBV11-2 | CASSFGGWAGETQYF | TGTGCCAGCAGCTTCGGCGGGTGGGCGGGAGAGACCCAGTACTTC
many | 14 | TRBJ2-3 | NA | TRBV5-1 | CASSSTLNTDTQYF | TGCGCCAGCAGCTCGACTCTTAACACAGATACGCAGTATTTT
many | 15 | TRBJ2-1 | NA | TRBV7-9 | CASSFGTSRGHEQFF | TGTGCCAGCAGCTTCGGAACTAGCAGGGGCCATGAGCAGTTCTTC
NA | 15 | TRBJ2-3 | TRBD2 | TRBV9 | CASSEVAGGTDTQYF | TGTGCCAGCAGTGAAGTAGCGGGGGGCACAGATACGCAGTATTTT
NA | 15 | TRBJ1-5 | NA | TRBV30 | CAWSVGYPSNQPQHF | TGTGCCTGGAGTGTCGGGTACCCTAGCAATCAGCCCCAGCATTTT
few | 18 | TRBJ2-6 | TRBD1 | TRBV28 | CASSLGTGKGSGANVLTF | TGTGCCAGCAGTCTAGGGACAGGAAAAGGCTCTGGGGCCAACGTCCTGACTTTC
NA | 16 | TRBJ2-1 | TRBD1 | TRBV19 | CASSSRGRISYNEQFF | TGTGCCAGTAGTAGTAGGGGGCGGATTTCCTACAATGAGCAGTTCTTC
few | 15 | TRBJ2-1 | TRBD1 | TRBV9 | CASSVDGQEYNEQFF | TGTGCCAGCAGCGTAGACGGACAGGAATACAATGAGCAGTTCTTC
few | 13 | TRBJ2-5 | NA | TRBV7-9 | CASSPGPVETQYF | TGTGCCAGCAGCCCGGGACCTGTTGAGACCCAGTACTTC
many | 13 | TRBJ1-2 | NA | TRBV20-1 | CSAREQTNYGYTF | TGCAGTGCTAGAGAACAGACAAACTATGGCTACACCTTC
once | 14 | TRBJ1-1 | NA | TRBV5-6 | CASTSAGVGTEAFF | TGTGCCAGCACCTCGGCCGGAGTCGGGACTGAAGCTTTCTTT
NA | 17 | TRBJ2-7 | TRBD2 | TRBV19 | CASSLRVSGTVPYEQYF | TGTGCCAGTAGCCTTCGTGTTAGCGGGACCGTGCCCTACGAGCAGTACTTC
NA | 13 | TRBJ1-1 | NA | TRBV29-1 | CSVDGGLNTEAFF | TGCAGCGTTGACGGGGGTTTGAACACTGAAGCTTTCTTT
many | 13 | TRBJ1-4 | NA | TRBV5-1 | CASSEDGVGKLFF | TGCGCCAGCAGCGAGGACGGGGTTGGAAAACTGTTTTTT
NA | 16 | TRBJ2-1 | TRBD2 | TRBV27 | CASSPQPGLDGYEQFF | TGTGCCAGCAGTCCACAACCGGGACTAGATGGGTATGAGCAGTTCTTC
few | 14 | TRBJ2-7 | TRBD1 | TRBV15 | CATARGGQGNEQYF | TGTGCCACCGCCCGTGGAGGACAGGGCAACGAGCAGTACTTC
few | 15 | TRBJ2-7 | NA | TRBV11-2 | CASSFSTAHTYEQYF | TGTGCCAGCAGCTTTTCAACAGCTCATACCTACGAGCAGTACTTC
NA | 15 | TRBJ2-1 | NA | TRBV18 | CASSGVGGFPDEQFF | TGTGCCAGCTCTGGCGTGGGGGGCTTTCCCGATGAGCAGTTCTTC
many | 16 | TRBJ2-3 | TRBD2 | TRBV2 | CASSEASGRGTDTQYF | TGTGCCAGCAGTGAGGCTAGCGGGAGGGGCACAGATACGCAGTATTTT
many | 12 | TRBJ2-5 | NA | TRBV18 | CASSTSTETQYF | TGTGCCAGCTCAACTAGCACGGAGACCCAGTACTTC
many | 15 | TRBJ2-3 | NA | TRBV3-1 | CASSPAGDSTDTQYF | TGTGCCAGCAGCCCGGCAGGAGACTCCACAGATACGCAGTATTTT
few | 16 | TRBJ2-3 | TRBD2 | TRBV28 | CASSYEREGLTDTQYF | TGTGCCAGCAGTTACGAGCGGGAGGGCCTCACAGATACGCAGTATTTT
many | 14 | TRBJ2-1 | NA | TRBV5-8 | CASSAGLSYNEQFF | TGTGCCAGCAGTGCGGGACTTTCCTACAATGAGCAGTTCTTC
many | 13 | TRBJ2-5 | TRBD1 | TRBV30 | CASDRGDSETQYF | TGTGCCTCGGACAGGGGTGATTCAGAGACCCAGTACTTC
few | 15 | TRBJ2-1 | NA | TRBV5-1 | CAPLALAKPYNEQFF | TGCGCCCCCCTGGCGTTAGCGAAACCCTACAATGAGCAGTTCTTC
NA | 13 | TRBJ2-3 | NA | TRBV12-3/TRBV12-4 | CASTLSGRDTQYF | TGTGCCAGCACCCTTAGCGGTCGGGATACGCAGTATTTT
many | 13 | TRBJ1-1 | NA | TRBV6-1 | CASSYGVRTEAFF | TGTGCCAGCAGTTATGGGGTGCGGACTGAAGCTTTCTTT
many | 16 | TRBJ1-2 | TRBD1 | TRBV7-8 | CASSSPGLGQDYGYTF | TGTGCCAGCAGCTCCCCAGGACTCGGACAGGACTATGGCTACACCTTC
few | 16 | TRBJ1-2 | NA | TRBV12-3/TRBV12-4 | CASSPPLGRRVGGYTF | TGTGCCAGCAGCCCCCCCCTCGGCCGTCGGGTGGGGGGCTACACCTTC
few | 14 | TRBJ1-5 | NA | TRBV2 | CASSEPGMGQPQHF | TGTGCCAGCAGTGAACCGGGGATGGGTCAGCCCCAGCATTTT
NA | 13 | TRBJ1-3 | TRBD1 | TRBV12-3/TRBV12-4 | CASSAGQGNTIYF | TGTGCCAGCAGTGCGGGACAGGGAAACACCATATATTTT
NA | 14 | TRBJ2-3 | NA | TRBV6-5 | CASSYSPTTDTQYF | TGTGCCAGCAGTTACTCTCCCACCACAGATACGCAGTATTTT
many | 15 | TRBJ2-3 | NA | TRBV7-2 | CASSLGFGGADTQYF | TGTGCCAGCAGCTTAGGTTTTGGGGGTGCAGATACGCAGTATTTT
few | 13 | TRBJ2-7 | NA | TRBV4-3 | CASSQVGGAEQYF | TGCGCCAGCAGCCAGGTTGGAGGAGCCGAGCAGTACTTC
many | 12 | TRBJ2-1 | NA | TRBV20-1 | CSARVGSNEQFF | TGCAGTGCTAGAGTAGGGTCCAATGAGCAGTTCTTC
NA | 13 | TRBJ2-7 | NA | TRBV20-1 | CSARDRRGLGQYF | TGCAGTGCTAGAGATCGCCGCGGATTGGGGCAGTACTTC
NA | 13 | TRBJ1-2 | NA | TRBV9 | CASSLGQKRGYTF | TGTGCCAGCAGCCTAGGACAGAAGCGTGGCTACACCTTC
NA | 15 | TRBJ1-1 | NA | TRBV18 | CASSPGTAGTTEAFF | TGTGCCAGCTCACCGGGGACGGCGGGAACTACTGAAGCTTTCTTT
many | 14 | TRBJ2-1 | NA | TRBV5-8 | CASSTWTDYNEQFF | TGTGCCAGCAGCACCTGGACAGACTACAATGAGCAGTTCTTC
few | 14 | TRBJ2-7 | TRBD1 | TRBV19 | CASSTDRVANEQYF | TGTGCCAGTAGTACGGACAGGGTGGCGAACGAGCAGTACTTC
many | 12 | TRBJ1-5 | NA | TRBV20-1 | CSGLGATQPQHF | TGCAGTGGATTGGGGGCTACGCAGCCCCAGCATTTT
many | 15 | TRBJ1-1 | NA | TRBV30 | CAAQPPGRLNTEAFF | TGTGCCGCCCAACCCCCTGGACGGCTGAACACTGAAGCTTTCTTT
NA | 16 | TRBJ2-7 | TRBD2 | TRBV19 | CASSIGRWTSRHEQYF | TGTGCCAGTAGTATCGGTCGCTGGACTAGCCGCCATGAGCAGTACTTC
many | 13 | TRBJ2-2 | NA | TRBV28 | CASSDLNTGELFF | TGTGCCAGCAGTGACTTAAACACCGGGGAGCTGTTTTTT
NA | 21 | TRBJ2-1 | NA | TRBV7-3 | CASSFYICSASGLAGSNEQFF | NA
few | 15 | TRBJ1-5 | TRBD1 | TRBV6-2/TRBV6-3 | CASRRQGFVDQPQHF | TGTGCCAGCAGGAGACAGGGTTTCGTCGATCAGCCCCAGCATTTT
many | 15 | TRBJ2-1 | TRBD1 | TRBV6-2/TRBV6-3 | CASRVTGSSYNEQFF | TGTGCCAGCAGGGTGACAGGGAGCTCCTACAATGAGCAGTTCTTC
NA | 13 | TRBJ1-1 | NA | TRBV7-9 | CASSGVVKTEAFF | TGTGCCAGCAGCGGGGTGGTGAAAACTGAAGCTTTCTTT
NA | 15 | TRBJ2-1 | TRBD2 | TRBV12-3/TRBV12-4 | CASKITSGIYNEQFF | TGTGCCAGCAAAATCACTAGCGGGATATACAATGAGCAGTTCTTC
many | 14 | TRBJ2-1 | TRBD1 | TRBV2 | CASTWYRGNNEQFF | TGTGCCAGCACTTGGTACAGGGGCAACAATGAGCAGTTCTTC
many | 14 | TRBJ1-1 | NA | TRBV6-1 | CASSSEGSGTEAFF | TGTGCCAGCAGTTCCGAGGGATCGGGCACTGAAGCTTTCTTT